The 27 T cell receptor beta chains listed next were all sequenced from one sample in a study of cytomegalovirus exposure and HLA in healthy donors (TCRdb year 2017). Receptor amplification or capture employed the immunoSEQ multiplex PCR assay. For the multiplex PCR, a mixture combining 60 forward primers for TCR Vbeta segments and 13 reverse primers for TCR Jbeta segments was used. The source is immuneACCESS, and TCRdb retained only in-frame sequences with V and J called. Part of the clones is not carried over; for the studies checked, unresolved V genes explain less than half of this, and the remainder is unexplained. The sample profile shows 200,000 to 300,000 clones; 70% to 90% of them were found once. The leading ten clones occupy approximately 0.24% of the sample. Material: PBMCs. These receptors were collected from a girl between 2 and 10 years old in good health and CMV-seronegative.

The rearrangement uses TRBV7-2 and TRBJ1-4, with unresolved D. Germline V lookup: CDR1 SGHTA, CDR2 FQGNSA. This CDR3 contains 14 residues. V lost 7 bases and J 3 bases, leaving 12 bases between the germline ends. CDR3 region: CASTSAVPNEKLFF. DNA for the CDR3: TGTGCCAGCACCTCCGCAGTGCCTAATGAAAAACTGTTTTTT.

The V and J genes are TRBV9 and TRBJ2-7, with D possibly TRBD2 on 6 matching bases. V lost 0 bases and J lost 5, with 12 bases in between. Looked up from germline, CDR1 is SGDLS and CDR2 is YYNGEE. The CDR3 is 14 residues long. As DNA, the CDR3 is TGTGCCAGCAGCGTAGACGGGAGATACGACGAGCAGTACTTC. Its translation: CASSVDGRYDEQYF.

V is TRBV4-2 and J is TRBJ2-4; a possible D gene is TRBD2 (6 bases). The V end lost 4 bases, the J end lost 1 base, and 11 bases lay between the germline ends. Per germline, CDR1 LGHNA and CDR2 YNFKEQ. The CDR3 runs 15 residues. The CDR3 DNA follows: TGTGCCAGCAGCCCCTCGGCGGGGGCCAAAAACATTCAGTACTTC. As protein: CASSPSAGAKNIQYF.

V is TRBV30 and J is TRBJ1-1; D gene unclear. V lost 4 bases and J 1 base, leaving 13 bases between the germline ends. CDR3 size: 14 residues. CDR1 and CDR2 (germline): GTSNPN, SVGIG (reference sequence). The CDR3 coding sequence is TGTGCCTGGACGGTTCTTCTTCGGAACACTGAAGCTTTCTTT. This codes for CAWTVLLRNTEAFF.

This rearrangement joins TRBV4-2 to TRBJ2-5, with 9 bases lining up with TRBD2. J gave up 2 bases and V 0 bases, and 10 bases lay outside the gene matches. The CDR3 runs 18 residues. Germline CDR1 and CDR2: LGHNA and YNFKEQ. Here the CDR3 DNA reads TGTGCCAGCAGCCAAGAGTTAGCGGGGGCCCTAATACAAGAGACCCAGTACTTC. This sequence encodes CASSQELAGALIQETQYF.

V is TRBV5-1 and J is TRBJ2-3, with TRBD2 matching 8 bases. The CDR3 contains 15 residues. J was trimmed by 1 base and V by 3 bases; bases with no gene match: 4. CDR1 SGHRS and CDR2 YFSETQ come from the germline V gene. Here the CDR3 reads CASSWGRGGTDTQYF. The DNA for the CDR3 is TGCGCCAGCAGCTGGGGGCGGGGGGGCACAGATACGCAGTATTTT.

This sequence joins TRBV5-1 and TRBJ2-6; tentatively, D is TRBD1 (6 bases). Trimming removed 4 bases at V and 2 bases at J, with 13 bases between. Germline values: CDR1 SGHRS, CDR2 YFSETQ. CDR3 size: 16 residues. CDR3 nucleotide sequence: TGCGCCAGCAGCGCGACCGGGACAACTGGGGCCAACGTCCTGACTTTC. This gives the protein CASSATGTTGANVLTF. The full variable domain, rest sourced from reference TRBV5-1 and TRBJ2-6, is KAGVTQTPRYLIKTRGQQVTLSCSPISGHRSVSWYQQTPGQGLQFLFEYFSETQRNKGNFPGRFSGRQFSNSRSEMNVSTLELGDSALYLCASSATGTTGANVLTFGAGSRLTVL.

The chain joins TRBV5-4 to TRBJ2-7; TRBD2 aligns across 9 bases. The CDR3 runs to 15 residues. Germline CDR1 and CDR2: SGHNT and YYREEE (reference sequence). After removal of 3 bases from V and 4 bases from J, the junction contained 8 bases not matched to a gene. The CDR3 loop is CASSWRSSGTYEQYF. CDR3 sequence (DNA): TGTGCCAGCAGCTGGCGCTCTAGCGGGACTTACGAGCAGTACTTC. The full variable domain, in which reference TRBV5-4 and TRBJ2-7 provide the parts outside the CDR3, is ETGVTQSPTHLIKTRGQQVTLRCSSQSGHNTVSWYQQALGQGPQFIFQYYREEENGRGNFPPRFSGLQFPNYSSELNVNALELDDSALYLCASSWRSSGTYEQYFGPGTRLTVT.

CDR3 sequence: CASSFGLAGAYSSTDTQYF. DNA of the CDR3: TGTGCCAGCAGCTTCGGACTAGCGGGAGCCTACTCTAGCACAGATACGCAGTATTTT. V and J are TRBV7-2 and TRBJ2-3, with 13 bases lining up with TRBD2. CDR1 and CDR2 from the germline V gene are SGHTA and FQGNSA. The CDR3 sequence is 19 residues long. After removal of 3 bases from V and 0 bases from J, the junction contained 9 bases not matched to a gene.

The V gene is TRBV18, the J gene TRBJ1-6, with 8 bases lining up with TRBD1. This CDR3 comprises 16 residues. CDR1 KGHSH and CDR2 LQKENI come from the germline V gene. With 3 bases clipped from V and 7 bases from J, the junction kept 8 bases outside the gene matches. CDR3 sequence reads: CASSPPGGDGNSPLHF. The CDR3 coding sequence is TGTGCCAGCTCACCCCCAGGGGGCGACGGGAATTCACCCCTCCACTTT.

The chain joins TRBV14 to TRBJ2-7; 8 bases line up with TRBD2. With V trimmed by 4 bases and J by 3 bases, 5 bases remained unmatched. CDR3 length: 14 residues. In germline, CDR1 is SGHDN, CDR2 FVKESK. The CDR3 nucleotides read TGTGCCAGCAGCCTTGGCGGGAGGCGCTACGAGCAGTACTTC. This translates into CASSLGGRRYEQYF.

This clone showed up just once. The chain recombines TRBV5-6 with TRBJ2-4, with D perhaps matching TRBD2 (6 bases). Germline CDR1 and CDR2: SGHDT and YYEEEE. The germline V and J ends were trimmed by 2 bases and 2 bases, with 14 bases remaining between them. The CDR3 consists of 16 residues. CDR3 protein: CASSLSSWDSKNIQYF. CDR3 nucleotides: TGTGCCAGCAGCTTAAGTTCCTGGGACTCCAAAAACATTCAGTACTTC.

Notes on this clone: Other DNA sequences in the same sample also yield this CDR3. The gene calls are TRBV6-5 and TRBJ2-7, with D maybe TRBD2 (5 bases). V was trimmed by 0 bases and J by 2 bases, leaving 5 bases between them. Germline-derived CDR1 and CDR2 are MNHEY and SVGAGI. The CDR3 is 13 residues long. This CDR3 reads CASSYSRAYEQYF. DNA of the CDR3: TGTGCCAGCAGTTACTCGCGGGCCTACGAGCAGTACTTC.

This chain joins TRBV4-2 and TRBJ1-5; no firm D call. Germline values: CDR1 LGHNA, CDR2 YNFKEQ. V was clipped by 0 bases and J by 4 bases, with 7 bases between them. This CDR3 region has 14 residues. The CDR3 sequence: CASSQDRGNQPQHF. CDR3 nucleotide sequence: TGTGCCAGCAGCCAAGATCGAGGGAATCAGCCCCAGCATTTT.

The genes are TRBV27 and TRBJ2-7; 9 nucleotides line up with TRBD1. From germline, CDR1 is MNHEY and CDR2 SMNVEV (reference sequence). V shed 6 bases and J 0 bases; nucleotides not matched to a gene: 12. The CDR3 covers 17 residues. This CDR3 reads CASSRGQGPLSSYEQYF. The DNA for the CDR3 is TGTGCCAGCAGCCGCGGACAGGGGCCTCTTAGCTCCTACGAGCAGTACTTC.

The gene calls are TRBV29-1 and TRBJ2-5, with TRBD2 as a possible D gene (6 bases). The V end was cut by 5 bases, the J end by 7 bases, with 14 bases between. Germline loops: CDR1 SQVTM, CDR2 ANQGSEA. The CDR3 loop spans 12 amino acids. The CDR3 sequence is CSVSRDLGTQYF. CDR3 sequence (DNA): TGCAGCGTTTCCAGGGACTTGGGGACCCAGTACTTC.

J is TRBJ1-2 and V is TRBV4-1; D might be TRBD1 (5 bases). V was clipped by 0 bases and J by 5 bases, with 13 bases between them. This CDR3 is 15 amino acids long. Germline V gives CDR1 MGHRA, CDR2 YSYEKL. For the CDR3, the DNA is TGCGCCAGCAGCCAAGATCCCGCCAGGGCATATGGCTACACCTTC. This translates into CASSQDPARAYGYTF.

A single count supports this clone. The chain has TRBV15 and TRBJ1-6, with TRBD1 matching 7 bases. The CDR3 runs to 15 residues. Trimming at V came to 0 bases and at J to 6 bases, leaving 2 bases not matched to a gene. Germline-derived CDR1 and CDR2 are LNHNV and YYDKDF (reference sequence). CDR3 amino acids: CATSRDNRGNSPLHF. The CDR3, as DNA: TGTGCCACCAGCAGAGATAACAGGGGTAATTCACCCCTCCACTTT.

Here the CDR3 DNA reads TGCAGCGTTGAAGAGGGAGGGCAGTACTTC. It translates to CSVEEGGQYF. This chain links TRBV29-1 with TRBJ2-7; weak D call: TRBD2 (6 bases). Trimming left V 0 bases short and J 9 bases short, with 6 bases between. This CDR3 region has 10 residues. Germline CDR1 SQVTM, CDR2 ANQGSEA.

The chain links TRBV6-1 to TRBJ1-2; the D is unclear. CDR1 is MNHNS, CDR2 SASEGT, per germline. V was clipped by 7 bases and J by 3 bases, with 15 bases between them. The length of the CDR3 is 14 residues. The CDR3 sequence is CASNRLERDYGYTF. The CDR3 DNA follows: TGTGCCAGCAACCGATTGGAGAGGGACTATGGCTACACCTTC.

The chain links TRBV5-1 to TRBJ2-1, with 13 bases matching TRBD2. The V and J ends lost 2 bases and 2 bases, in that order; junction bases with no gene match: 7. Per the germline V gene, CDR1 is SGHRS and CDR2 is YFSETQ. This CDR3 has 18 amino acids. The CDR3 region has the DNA TGCGCCAGCAGCTTCAGAGGGACTAGCGGGGCTACCTACAATGAGCAGTTCTTC. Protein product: CASSFRGTSGATYNEQFF.

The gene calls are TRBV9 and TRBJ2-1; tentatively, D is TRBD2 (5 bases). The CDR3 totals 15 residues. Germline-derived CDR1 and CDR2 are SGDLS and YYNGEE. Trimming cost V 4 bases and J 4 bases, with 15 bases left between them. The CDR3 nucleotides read TGTGCCAGCAGCCCCTTCAGAGGGAGTTACAATGAGCAGTTCTTC. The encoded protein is CASSPFRGSYNEQFF.

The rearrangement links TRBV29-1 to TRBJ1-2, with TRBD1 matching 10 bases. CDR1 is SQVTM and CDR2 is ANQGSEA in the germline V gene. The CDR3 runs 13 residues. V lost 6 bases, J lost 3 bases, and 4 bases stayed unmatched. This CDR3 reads CSVRDRGHYGYTF. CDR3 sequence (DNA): TGCAGCGTCAGAGACAGGGGGCACTATGGCTACACCTTC. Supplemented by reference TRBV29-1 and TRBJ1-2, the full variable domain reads SAVISQKPSRDICQRGTSLTIQCQVDSQVTMMFWYRQQPGQSLTLIATANQGSEATYESGFVIDKFPISRPNLTFSTLTVSNMSPEDSSIYLCSVRDRGHYGYTFGSGTRLTVV.

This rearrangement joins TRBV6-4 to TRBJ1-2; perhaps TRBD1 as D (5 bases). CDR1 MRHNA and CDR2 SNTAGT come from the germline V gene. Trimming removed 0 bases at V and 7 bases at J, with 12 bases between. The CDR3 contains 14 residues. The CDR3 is CASSDSGRVGGYTF. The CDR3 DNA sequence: TGTGCCAGCAGTGACTCCGGCAGGGTGGGTGGCTACACCTTC.

The CDR3 reads CASSRSVGTDTQYF. DNA of the CDR3: TGTGCCAGCAGTCGTAGCGTCGGCACAGATACGCAGTATTTT. The J gene is TRBJ2-3, the V gene TRBV6-1, with D possibly matching TRBD2 (5 bases). V was pared by 5 bases and J by 1 base, with 10 bases between. Germline V gives CDR1 MNHNS, CDR2 SASEGT. This CDR3 is built from 14 residues.

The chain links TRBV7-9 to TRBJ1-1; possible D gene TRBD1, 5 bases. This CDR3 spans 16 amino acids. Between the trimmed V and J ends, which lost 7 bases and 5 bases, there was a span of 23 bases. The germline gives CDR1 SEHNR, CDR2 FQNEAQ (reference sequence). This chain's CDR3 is CASIVSGGARVTEAFF. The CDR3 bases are TGTGCCAGCATCGTATCGGGGGGAGCTAGGGTAACTGAAGCTTTCTTT.

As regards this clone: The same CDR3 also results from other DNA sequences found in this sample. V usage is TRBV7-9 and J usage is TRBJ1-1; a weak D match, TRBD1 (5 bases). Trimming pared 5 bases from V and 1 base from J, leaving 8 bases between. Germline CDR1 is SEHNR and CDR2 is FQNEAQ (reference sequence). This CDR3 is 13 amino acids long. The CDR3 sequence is CASSLTGNTEAFF. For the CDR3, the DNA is TGTGCCAGCAGCCTTACAGGGAACACTGAAGCTTTCTTT.